Below, 23 T cell receptor beta chains from the same sample are listed, as sequenced in a study of T cell responses to AZD1222 COVID-19 vaccine. Produced via immunoSEQ multiplex PCR; TCRdb's table is partial and in-frame only. The sample yields about 150,000 clones, more than 90% seen once. The sequencing here drew on peripheral blood, taken 28 days after the second AZD1222 dose. The receptors were sampled from an adult who received the AZD1222 COVID-19 vaccine.

The chain is built from TRBV2 and TRBJ2-7; no definite D call. CDR3 size: 12 residues. V dropped 2 bases and J dropped 2 bases, with 4 bases sitting between them. The germline V gene encodes CDR1 SNHLY and CDR2 FYNNEI. In DNA form, the CDR3 reads TGTGCCAGCAGTGAACGGACCTACGAGCAGTACTTC. Translated: CASSERTYEQYF.

This sequence joins TRBV4-1 and TRBJ1-1; D uncertain. The CDR3 length is 15 residues. Per germline, CDR1 MGHRA and CDR2 YSYEKL. V lost 2 bases, J lost 4 bases, and 14 bases lay in between. The CDR3 DNA reads TGCGCCAGCAGCCAATACCTGGCGGGGATCACTGAAGCTTTCTTT. It codes for CASSQYLAGITEAFF.

The rearrangement uses TRBV11-2 and TRBJ2-7, with 9 bases that match TRBD1. Germline V gene lookup returns CDR1 SGHAT and CDR2 FQNNGV. The trim removed 3 bases at V and 2 bases at J, leaving 5 bases unmatched. CDR3 length equals 15 residues. CDR3 in amino acids: CASSFPGQGPYEQYF. CDR3 nucleotide sequence: TGTGCCAGCAGCTTCCCCGGACAGGGGCCCTACGAGCAGTACTTC.

The chain recombines TRBV18 with TRBJ1-3; unclear D gene. Per germline, CDR1 KGHSH and CDR2 LQKENI. The CDR3 is made up of 15 amino acids. Trimming cost V 5 bases and J 7 bases, with 18 bases left between them. The CDR3 sequence is CASSSSLGGGNTIYF. The CDR3 bases are TGTGCCAGCTCATCATCACTGGGTGGAGGTAACACCATATATTTT. The full variable domain, completed using reference TRBV18 and TRBJ1-3, is NAGVMQNPRHLVRRRGQEARLRCSPMKGHSHVYWYRQLPEEGLKFMVYLQKENIIDESGMPKERFSAEFPKEGPSILRIQQVVRGDSAAYFCASSSSLGGGNTIYFGEGSWLTVV.

This chain joins TRBV7-9 and TRBJ2-3; D gene uncertain. The CDR3 sequence is 19 residues long. Germline CDR1 and CDR2: SEHNR and FQNEAQ (reference sequence). The V end was cut by 2 bases, the J end by 0 bases, with 21 bases between. CDR3 DNA sequence: TGTGCCAGCAGCTTAATACCCCGATTGGCAGCTTCTAGCACAGATACGCAGTATTTT. This translates into CASSLIPRLAASSTDTQYF.

The chain combines TRBV19 with TRBJ2-1; D is possibly TRBD2 (6 bases). The germline V gene encodes CDR1 LNHDA and CDR2 SQIVND (reference sequence). Trimming stripped 4 bases from V and 8 bases from J, with 15 bases between. CDR3 size: 14 residues. This CDR3 reads CASSKVREIHEQFF. CDR3 coding DNA: TGTGCCAGTAGTAAGGTTCGGGAGATCCATGAGCAGTTCTTC.

CDR3 residues: CASRTGMTNTIYF. The CDR3 coding sequence is TGTGCCAGTAGGACAGGGATGACAAACACCATATATTTT. V gene TRBV19 combines with J gene TRBJ1-3; TRBD1 agrees at 7 bases. CDR1 and CDR2 from the germline V gene are LNHDA and SQIVND (reference sequence). The V and J ends lost 6 bases and 6 bases, in that order; junction bases with no gene match: 5. The CDR3 runs 13 residues.

This clone is a singleton in its sample. The V call is TRBV5-1, the J call TRBJ2-1; 7 nucleotides agree with TRBD1. From germline, CDR1 is SGHRS and CDR2 YFSETQ. The CDR3 has 15 amino acids. The V gene end was trimmed by 2 bases and the J gene end by 3 bases; junction bases not matched to a gene: 5. CDR3 DNA sequence: TGCGCCAGCAGCTTCGGGACAGAATACTACAATGAGCAGTTCTTC. As protein: CASSFGTEYYNEQFF.

Here the CDR3 DNA reads TGTGCCAGCAGGGCCCATGGTCCTTCCACAGATACGCAGTATTTT. This gives the protein CASRAHGPSTDTQYF. The chain combines TRBV28 with TRBJ2-3; D remains unclear. The CDR3 runs 15 residues. Germline values: CDR1 MDHEN, CDR2 SYDVKM. V lost 6 bases and J 2 bases, leaving 15 bases between the germline ends.

V usage is TRBV15 and J usage is TRBJ1-1; 7 bases fit TRBD1. The CDR3 spans 13 residues. V shed 4 bases and J 6 bases; nucleotides not matched to a gene: 5. Germline CDR1 and CDR2: LNHNV and YYDKDF (reference sequence). CDR3 bases: TGTGCCACCAGCAAACAGGGGTTCGCTGAAGCTTTCTTT. Translating it yields CATSKQGFAEAFF.

The chain has TRBV6-1 and TRBJ2-7; D is uncertain. The germline CDR1 and CDR2 sequences are MNHNS and SASEGT. V was clipped by 1 base and J by 2 bases, with 12 bases between them. This CDR3 has 15 residues. CDR3 amino acids: CASSEEGSITYEQYF. CDR3 DNA: TGTGCCAGCAGTGAAGAAGGGTCCATTACCTACGAGCAGTACTTC.

A few counts support this clone. This rearrangement joins TRBV9 to TRBJ1-2; 7 bases match TRBD1. Trimming cost V 3 bases and J 4 bases; bases outside gene matches: 15. Germline V gene lookup returns CDR1 SGDLS and CDR2 YYNGEE. The CDR3 runs 17 residues. The CDR3 spells CASSDPFLGKGAYGYTF. DNA of the CDR3: TGTGCCAGCAGCGATCCCTTTTTGGGGAAGGGGGCCTATGGCTACACCTTC.

The CDR3 DNA follows: TGTGCCATCAGTGAGTCACGGGACAACAATCAGCCCCAGCATTTT. Protein sequence: CAISESRDNNQPQHF. The V call is TRBV10-3, the J call TRBJ1-5; weak D call: TRBD1 (6 bases). V was cut by 0 bases and J by 3 bases, with 9 bases left in between. The CDR3 is 15 amino acids. Germline CDR1 reads ENHRY; CDR2 reads SYGVKD.

The J gene is TRBJ1-2, the V gene TRBV18; 12 bases align to TRBD1. The germline V gene has CDR1 KGHSH and CDR2 LQKENI. CDR3 size: 16 residues. V dropped 3 bases and J dropped 6; count of bases not matched to a gene: 8. The CDR3 coding sequence is TGTGCCAGCTCACCCCTGTGGGACAGGGGGCATGATGGCTACACCTTC. This encodes CASSPLWDRGHDGYTF.

The chain recombines TRBV19 with TRBJ2-1; 8 bases are shared with TRBD2. With V trimmed by 7 bases and J by 4 bases, 9 bases remained unmatched. The CDR3 is made up of 15 amino acids. CDR1 is LNHDA, CDR2 SQIVND, per germline (reference sequence). The CDR3 sequence: CASTNGAGGYNEQFF. The DNA of the CDR3 is TGTGCCAGTACTAATGGGGCGGGGGGATACAATGAGCAGTTCTTC.

V is TRBV27 and J is TRBJ2-7; TRBD1 aligns across 7 bases. The trim removed 3 bases at V and 3 bases at J, leaving 11 bases unmatched. CDR1 is MNHEY and CDR2 is SMNVEV in the germline V gene (reference sequence). There are 16 residues in the CDR3. The chain's CDR3 is CASSFGPGQAGYEQYF. CDR3 DNA sequence: TGTGCCAGCAGTTTCGGCCCCGGACAGGCGGGCTACGAGCAGTACTTC.

This clone was observed a handful of times. The chain recombines TRBV7-3 with TRBJ2-2; maybe TRBD1 (5 bases). V dropped 6 bases and J dropped 7 bases, with 12 bases sitting between them. Germline CDR1 reads SGHTA; CDR2 reads FQGTGA. This CDR3 has 13 residues. This CDR3 is CASSSGSHGELFF. CDR3 DNA: TGTGCCAGCAGTTCAGGGTCCCACGGGGAGCTGTTTTTT.

The genes are TRBV7-2 and TRBJ1-2, with 7 bases lining up with TRBD1. The V and J ends lost 5 bases and 5 bases, in that order; junction bases with no gene match: 11. Germline CDR1 is SGHTA and CDR2 is FQGNSA. The CDR3 spans 15 residues. CDR3 region: CASSPQATGPYGYTF. The CDR3, as DNA: TGTGCCAGCAGCCCTCAGGCGACAGGGCCGTATGGCTACACCTTC.

The genes are TRBV28 and TRBJ2-7; TRBD2 matches 7 bases. Germline CDR1 is MDHEN and CDR2 is SYDVKM. With 6 bases clipped from V and 3 bases from J, the junction kept 11 bases outside the gene matches. The CDR3 length is 15 residues. The CDR3: CASSREREYFYEQYF. CDR3 in DNA: TGTGCCAGCAGCAGGGAGCGGGAATATTTCTACGAGCAGTACTTC.

This chain connects TRBV4-2 to TRBJ1-4; the D is unclear. From germline, CDR1 is LGHNA and CDR2 YNFKEQ. The CDR3 totals 17 residues. V was clipped by 1 base and J by 5 bases, with 17 bases between them. CDR3 in amino acids: CASSQGARLPANEKLFF. In DNA form, the CDR3 reads TGTGCCAGCAGCCAAGGGGCGAGGCTTCCGGCCAATGAAAAACTGTTTTTT.

This clone was seen only a few times. The J gene is TRBJ1-2, the V gene TRBV7-2, with 10 nucleotides matching TRBD1. There are 14 residues in the CDR3. V shed 5 bases, J shed 6 bases, and the junction held 6 bases outside the gene matches. Germline values: CDR1 SGHTA, CDR2 FQGNSA. The CDR3 region is CASSRDRGGDGYTF. In DNA form, the CDR3 reads TGTGCCAGCAGCCGGGACAGGGGTGGGGATGGCTACACCTTC.

The chain couples TRBV29-1 to TRBJ1-2; D is ambiguous. V dropped 4 bases and J dropped 0 bases, with 9 bases sitting between them. The length of the CDR3 is 13 residues. The V gene's germline CDR1 is SQVTM and CDR2 ANQGSEA. CDR3 amino acids: CSVGRRSNYGYTF. CDR3 DNA sequence: TGCAGCGTTGGGAGACGATCTAACTATGGCTACACCTTC.

The V gene is TRBV6-5, the J gene TRBJ2-7, with a possible D match to TRBD1 (7 bases). The CDR3 runs 15 residues. CDR1 MNHEY and CDR2 SVGAGI come from the germline V gene. Trimming cost V 0 bases and J 6 bases, with 15 bases left between them. The CDR3 DNA reads as TGTGCCAGCAGTTACTCGGGGAGGCAGGGGGGCGAGCAGTACTTC. Encoded protein: CASSYSGRQGGEQYF.